This TCR beta chain is from a study of post-analysis software for immune sequencing data. About the research overall: Relapsing-remitting, secondary progressive and progressive-relapsing courses of multiple sclerosis were included.

As regards this clonotype: Its antigen is currently unknown.

The CDR3 spans 13 residues. Per the germline V gene, CDR1 is MNHEY and CDR2 is SMNVEV (reference sequence). The germline V and J ends were trimmed by 5 bases and 5 bases, with 10 bases remaining between them. The library was made from cDNA and included unique molecular identifiers. About 500,000 cDNA molecules were obtained per 1 to 10 million input T cells. TCRdb called the PCR reads again in MiXCR, with one record for every CDR3 protein. The sample has a few hundred thousand distinct CDR3 sequences, roughly 38% seen once. Study-wide results and caveats: Among 5 or 6 TRBV segments more frequent in patients than controls were TRBV5-6, TRBV5-1 and TRBV20-1. Controls had significantly higher normalized Chao1 diversity than multiple sclerosis patients. F measure showed strong co-clustering of same-batch samples.

The clonotype comes from a girl aged 10 to 17 with multiple sclerosis. The chain uses TRBV27 and TRBJ2-1; D uncertain. Sequences were obtained from blood. The CDR3 coding sequence is TGTGCCAGCAGTGACAACAGACACAATGAGCAGTTCTTC. Its translation is CASSDNRHNEQFF.